This T cell receptor beta chain was observed in a study of blood T cells in healthy people across ages. Per the germline V gene, CDR1 is GTSNPN and CDR2 is SVGIG (reference sequence). V was shortened by 2 bases and J by 3 bases, with 11 bases between the two germline ends. The CDR3 extends over 14 amino acids. A sample-barcoded 5' primer and a J-beta primer mix were used in a second PCR of roughly 6 to 11 cycles. MiXCR, applied by TCRdb to the 5' RACE reads, yields one record per CDR3 protein. This repertoire shows about 1.6 million distinct CDR3 sequences, about 31% found once; its top ten account for over 9%.

The chain carries TRBV30 and TRBJ1-5; D is ambiguous. The sample was blood. The sequence was collected from a woman aged 25 to 39 in good health. The CDR3 sequence is CAWSTNGINQPQHF. The CDR3 DNA sequence: TGTGCCTGGAGTACCAACGGAATCAATCAGCCCCAGCATTTT. The full variable domain, in which reference TRBV30 and TRBJ1-5 provide the parts outside the CDR3, is SQTIHQWPATLVQPVGSPLSLECTVEGTSNPNLYWYRQAAGRGLQLLFYSVGIGQISSEVPQNLSASRPQDRQFILSSKKLLLSDSGFYLCAWSTNGINQPQHFGDGTRLSIL.